A few counts support the clone carrying this T cell receptor (beta chain). Its specificity is not known. It was with a sample-barcoded 5' primer and a J-beta primer mix that a second PCR of roughly 7 to 12 cycles was run. All cDNA molecules were each tagged by a template-switch adaptor with 12 random nucleotides. Using its own MiXCR run on the 5' RACE reads, TCRdb lists one record per CDR3 protein. Among about 1,000,000 distinct CDR3 sequences listed, more than 40% were seen once. The record originates from a study of blood T cells in healthy people across ages. At the level of the study: About one barcoded beta molecule per two T cells came from capture by template switching.

General study findings and limits: Whereas aged donors had fewer naive CD4+ cells, long-lived donors had more of them and higher diversity.

The clonotype originates from a woman in her fifties or sixties in good health. The source material was blood.

CDR3 sequence reads: CASSQDQSSDSLYEQYF. In nucleotides, the CDR3 is TGCGCCAGCAGCCAAGATCAGTCTAGCGACTCGCTCTACGAGCAGTACTTC. V gene TRBV4-1 combines with J gene TRBJ2-7, with D possibly being TRBD2 (6 bases). CDR3 size: 17 residues. In germline, CDR1 is MGHRA, CDR2 YSYEKL. V was cut by 0 bases and J by 3 bases, with 18 bases left in between.